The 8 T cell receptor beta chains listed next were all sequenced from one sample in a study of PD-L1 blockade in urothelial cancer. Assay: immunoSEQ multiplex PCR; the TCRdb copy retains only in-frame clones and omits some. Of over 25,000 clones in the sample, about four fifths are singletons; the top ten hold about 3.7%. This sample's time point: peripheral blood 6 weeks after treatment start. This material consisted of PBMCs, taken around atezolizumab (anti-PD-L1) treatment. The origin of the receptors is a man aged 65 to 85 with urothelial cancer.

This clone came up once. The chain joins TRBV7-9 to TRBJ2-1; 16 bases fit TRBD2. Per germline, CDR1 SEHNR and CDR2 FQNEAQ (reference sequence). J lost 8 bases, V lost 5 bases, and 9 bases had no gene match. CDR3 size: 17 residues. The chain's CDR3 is CASSAGLAGGPGYEQFF. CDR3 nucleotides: TGTGCCAGCAGCGCGGGACTAGCGGGGGGGCCAGGATATGAGCAGTTCTTC. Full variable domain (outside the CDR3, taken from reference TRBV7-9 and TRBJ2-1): DTGVSQNPRHKITKRGQNVTFRCDPISEHNRLYWYRQTLGQGPEFLTYFQNEAQLEKSRLLSDRFSAERPKGSFSTLEIQRTEQGDSAMYLCASSAGLAGGPGYEQFFGPGTRLTVL.

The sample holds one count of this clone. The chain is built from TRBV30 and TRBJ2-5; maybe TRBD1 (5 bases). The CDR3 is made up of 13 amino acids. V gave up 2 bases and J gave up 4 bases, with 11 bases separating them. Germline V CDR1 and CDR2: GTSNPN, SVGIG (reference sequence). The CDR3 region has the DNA TGTGCCTGGAGTAGGGGTCGGGCAGAGACCCAGTACTTC. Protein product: CAWSRGRAETQYF. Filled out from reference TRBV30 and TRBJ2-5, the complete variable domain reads SQTIHQWPATLVQPVGSPLSLECTVEGTSNPNLYWYRQAAGRGLQLLFYSVGIGQISSEVPQNLSASRPQDRQFILSSKKLLLSDSGFYLCAWSRGRAETQYFGPGTRLLVL.

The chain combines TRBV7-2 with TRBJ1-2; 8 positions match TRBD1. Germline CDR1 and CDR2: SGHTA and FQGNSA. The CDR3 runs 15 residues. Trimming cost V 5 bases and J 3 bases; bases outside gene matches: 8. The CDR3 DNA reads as TGTGCCAGCAGCCCCCGGACAGGGACCCACTATGGCTACACCTTC. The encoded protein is CASSPRTGTHYGYTF.

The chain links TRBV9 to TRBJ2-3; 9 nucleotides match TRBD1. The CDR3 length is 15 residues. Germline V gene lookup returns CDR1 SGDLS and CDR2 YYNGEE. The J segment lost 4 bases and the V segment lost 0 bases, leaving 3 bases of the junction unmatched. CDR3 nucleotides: TGTGCCAGCAGCGTAGACAGGACAGGGGCAGATACGCAGTATTTT. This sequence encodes CASSVDRTGADTQYF.

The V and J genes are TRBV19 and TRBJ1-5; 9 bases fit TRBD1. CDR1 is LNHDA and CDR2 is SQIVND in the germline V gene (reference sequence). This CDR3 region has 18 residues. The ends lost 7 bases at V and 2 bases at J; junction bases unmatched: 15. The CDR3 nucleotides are TGTGCCAGTACCGGGACAGGGAGGTCTACCGGTGGCAATCAGCCCCAGCATTTT. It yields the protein CASTGTGRSTGGNQPQHF.

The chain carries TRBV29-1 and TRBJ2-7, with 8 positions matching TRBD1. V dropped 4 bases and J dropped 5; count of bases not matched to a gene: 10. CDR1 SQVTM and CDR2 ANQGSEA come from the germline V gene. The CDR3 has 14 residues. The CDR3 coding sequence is TGCAGCGTTGGAAAAAGGACAGGGAGCCACGAGCAGTACTTC. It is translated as CSVGKRTGSHEQYF.

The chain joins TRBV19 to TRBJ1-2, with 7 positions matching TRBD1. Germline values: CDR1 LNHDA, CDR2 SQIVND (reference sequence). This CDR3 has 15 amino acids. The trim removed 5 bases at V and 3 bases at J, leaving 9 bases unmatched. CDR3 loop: CASSPGQERYYGYTF. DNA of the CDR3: TGTGCCAGTAGTCCCGGACAGGAAAGATACTATGGCTACACCTTC.

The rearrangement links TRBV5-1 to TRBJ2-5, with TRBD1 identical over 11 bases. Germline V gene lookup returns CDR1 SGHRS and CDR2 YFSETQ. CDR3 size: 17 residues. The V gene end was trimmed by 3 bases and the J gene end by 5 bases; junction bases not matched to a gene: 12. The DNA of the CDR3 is TGCGCCAGCAGCTCGGCCCAGGACAGGGGGCGAGGGGAGACCCAGTACTTC. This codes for CASSSAQDRGRGETQYF.